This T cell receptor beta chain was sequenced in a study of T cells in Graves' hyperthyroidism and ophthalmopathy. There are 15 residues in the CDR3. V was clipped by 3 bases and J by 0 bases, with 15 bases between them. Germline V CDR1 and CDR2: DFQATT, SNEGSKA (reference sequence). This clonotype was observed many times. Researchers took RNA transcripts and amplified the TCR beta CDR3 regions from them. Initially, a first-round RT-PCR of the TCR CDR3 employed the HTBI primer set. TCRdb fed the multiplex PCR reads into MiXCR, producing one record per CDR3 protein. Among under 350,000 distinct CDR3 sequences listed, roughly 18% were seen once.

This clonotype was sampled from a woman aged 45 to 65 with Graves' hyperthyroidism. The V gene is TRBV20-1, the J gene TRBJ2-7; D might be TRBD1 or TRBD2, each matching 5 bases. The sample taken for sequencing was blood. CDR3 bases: TGCAGTGCTAGTCGTGGGACCGACAGCTCCTACGAGCAGTACTTC. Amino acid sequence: CSASRGTDSSYEQYF.